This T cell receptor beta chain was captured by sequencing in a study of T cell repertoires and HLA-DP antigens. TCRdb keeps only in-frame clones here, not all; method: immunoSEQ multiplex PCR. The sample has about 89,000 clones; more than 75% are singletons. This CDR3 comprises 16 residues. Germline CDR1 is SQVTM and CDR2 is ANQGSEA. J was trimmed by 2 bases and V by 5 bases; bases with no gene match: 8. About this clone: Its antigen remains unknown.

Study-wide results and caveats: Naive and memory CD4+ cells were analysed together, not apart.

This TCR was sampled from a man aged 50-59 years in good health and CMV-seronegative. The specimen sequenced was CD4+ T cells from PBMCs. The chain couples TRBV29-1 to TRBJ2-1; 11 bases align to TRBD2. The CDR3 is CSVQTLSGGAYNEQFF. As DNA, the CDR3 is TGCAGCGTTCAGACCCTTAGCGGGGGGGCCTACAATGAGCAGTTCTTC.